This T cell receptor (beta chain) comes out of a study of blood T cell repertoires in COVID-19 (dated by TCRdb to the early 2020s). For the study in its entirety: Samples from collaborators originated in the United States, Italy and Spain and spanned both the acute and convalescent phases of COVID-19. The material from the prospective study consisted of cDNA or gDNA derived from T cells, B-cell-depleted T cells, or PBMCs. Deeply sampled blood TCRbeta repertoires from subjects exposed to, actively infected with, or recovered from COVID-19 were included in the dataset. A freely available public database, intended as a resource for researchers studying the immune response to SARS-CoV-2, is where the repertoires were released. Samples came from the ongoing ImmuneRACE study (first 160 participants) plus 1,254 subjects from 6 global collaborators. Sample metadata almost always included a de-identified subject ID, COVID-19 status, age in years and sex. Where available, HLA class I and class II types were taken from metadata supplied by the sample provider and were not determined by assay-based typing. What the study reported, not specific to this receptor: Clinical and demographic metadata were provided uncurated, with the amount varying by source and participant.

The immunoSEQ Assay, a bias-controlled multiplex PCR, was used to amplify TCRbeta CDR3 regions from genomic DNA. Per the authors' processing: The number of nucleated cells in each sample was estimated from the amplification of reference gene primers within the assay. To quantify the absolute abundance of each unique TCRbeta CDR3 rearrangement, sequence reads were collapsed and filtered. For each sample, productive Simpson clonality was calculated by taking the square root of Simpson's diversity index across productive rearrangements. The clones in this table, taken by TCRdb from immuneACCESS, are in-frame only. Not every clone is retained; where verified, under half of the shortfall comes from an unresolved V gene, and the cause of the rest is unknown. The DNA gave D and trimming, while V, J and clone size come from that table. The sample data list around 300,000 clones, and approximately 88% of these were observed just once. The ten largest clones represent approximately 1% of the sample.

Participants in the prospective study were enrolled through a virtual design, were aged roughly 18 to 100 years, and lived in roughly 24 United States geographic areas. Cohort assignment in the prospective study relied on participant-reported clinical history from a screening survey and a study questionnaire. For ImmuneRACE Cohort 3, a participant was defined as recovered based on two consecutive negative NP/OP PCR tests, clearance by a healthcare professional, or resolution of symptoms. Each participant in the prospective study had whole blood, serum and a nasopharyngeal or oropharyngeal swab collected by mobile phlebotomists. Over a roughly 2-month period, participants in the prospective study had the option of providing additional blood draws and questionnaires. Before DNA extraction, blood samples from the prospective study were shipped at room temperature or frozen. As for this clone: This receptor's antigen is unknown. Base qualities were left out, and no much larger clone turns up one base away.

The CDR3 contains 17 residues, cysteine and phenylalanine counted. The read is trimmed to its CDR3 DNA, 51 bases read in frame from base 1. Trimming at the junction amounts to 2 bases on V and 1 base on J, and the germline ends lie 15 bases apart. According to the germline V gene, CDR1 reads MNHNS and CDR2 reads SASEGT. This clonotype was sampled from a woman in her twenties or thirties who had recovered from COVID-19. This receptor chain uses TRBV6-1 and TRBJ1-5; confidence is insufficient to name the D gene. Material: PBMCs or T cells enriched from blood (not recorded which). The CDR3 reads as follows: CASSERMVGSSNQPQHF. The DNA sequence is as follows: TGTGCCAGCAGTGAACGGATGGTGGGCTCCAGCAATCAGCCCCAGCATTTT.